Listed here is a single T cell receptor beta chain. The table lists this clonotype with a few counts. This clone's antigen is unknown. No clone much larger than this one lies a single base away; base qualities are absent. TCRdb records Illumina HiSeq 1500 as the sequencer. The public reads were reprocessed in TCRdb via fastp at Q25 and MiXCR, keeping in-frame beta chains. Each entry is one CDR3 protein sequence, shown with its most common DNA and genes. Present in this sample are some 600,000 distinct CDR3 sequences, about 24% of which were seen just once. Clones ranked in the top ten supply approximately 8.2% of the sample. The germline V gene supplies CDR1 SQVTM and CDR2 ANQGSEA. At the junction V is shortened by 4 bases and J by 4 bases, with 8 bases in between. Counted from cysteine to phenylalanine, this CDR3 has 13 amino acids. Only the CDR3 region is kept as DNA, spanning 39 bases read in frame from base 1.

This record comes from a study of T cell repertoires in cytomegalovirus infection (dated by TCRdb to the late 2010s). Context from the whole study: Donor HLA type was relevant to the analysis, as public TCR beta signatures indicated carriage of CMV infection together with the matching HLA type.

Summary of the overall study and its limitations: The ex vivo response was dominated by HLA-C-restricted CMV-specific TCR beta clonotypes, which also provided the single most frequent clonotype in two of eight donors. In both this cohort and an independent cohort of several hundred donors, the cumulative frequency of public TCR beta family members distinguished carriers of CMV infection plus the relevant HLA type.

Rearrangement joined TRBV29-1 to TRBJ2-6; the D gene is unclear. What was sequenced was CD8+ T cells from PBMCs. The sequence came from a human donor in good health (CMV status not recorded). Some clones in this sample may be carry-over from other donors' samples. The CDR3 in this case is CSVVPAGANVLTF. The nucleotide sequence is TGCAGCGTTGTCCCCGCGGGGGCCAACGTCCTGACTTTC.